Detailed here is one TCR beta chain. What it recognizes is unknown. The PCR had 60 Vbeta and 13 Jbeta primers. Here immunoSEQ multiplex PCR was the method, and the copy in TCRdb shows in-frame clones only, minus some. The table records 87,000 or so clones, about 75% of them present only once. This specimen belongs to a study of cytomegalovirus exposure and HLA in healthy donors. Findings and limits, study-wide: At a 0.05 false discovery rate, a later analysis found around 17,000 TCR beta sequences to be associated with HLA alleles. Researchers had no immune exposure information except CMV serostatus available. Most TCR sequences proved rare, with some public TCRs found in many donors. Prior analysis indicated that the majority of TCR beta V segments exhibited productivity approximately 87% or approximately 30% of the time.

V lost 4 bases to trimming and J lost 5 bases, with 17 bases between them. Germline CDR1 and CDR2: SGHVS and FQNEAQ. The CDR3 has 15 amino acids. V gene TRBV7-8 combines with J gene TRBJ1-2; perhaps TRBD1 as D (6 bases). This clonotype was sampled from a woman between 40 and 55 years old in good health and CMV-seronegative. Sequenced sample: PBMCs. CDR3: CASSSDNQGRYGYTF. The CDR3 region has the DNA TGTGCCAGCAGCTCCGATAACCAGGGGCGGTATGGCTACACCTTC.